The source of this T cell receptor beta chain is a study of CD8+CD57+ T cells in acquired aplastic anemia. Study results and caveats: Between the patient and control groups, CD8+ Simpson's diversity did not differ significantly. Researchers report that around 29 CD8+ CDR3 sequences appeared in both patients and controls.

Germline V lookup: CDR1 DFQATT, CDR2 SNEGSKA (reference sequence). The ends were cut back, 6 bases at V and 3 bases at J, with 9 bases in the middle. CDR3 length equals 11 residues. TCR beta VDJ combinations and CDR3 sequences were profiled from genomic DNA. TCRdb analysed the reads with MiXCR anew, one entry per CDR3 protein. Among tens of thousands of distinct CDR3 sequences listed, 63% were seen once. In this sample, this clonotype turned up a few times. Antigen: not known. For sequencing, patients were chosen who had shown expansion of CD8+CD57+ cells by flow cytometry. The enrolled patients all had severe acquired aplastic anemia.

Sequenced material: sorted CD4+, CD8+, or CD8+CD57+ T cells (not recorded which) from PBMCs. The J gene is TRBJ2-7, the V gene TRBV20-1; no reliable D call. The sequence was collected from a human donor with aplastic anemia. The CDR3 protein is CSANRLYEQYF. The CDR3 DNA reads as TGCAGTGCGAACCGCCTCTACGAGCAGTACTTC.